This entry concerns a single T cell receptor (beta chain). Its antigen is unknown. The junction and the germline gene differ at one end; a read error may be behind it. The data belong to a study of OX40 agonist ivuxolimab in advanced cancers. Profiling relied on immunoSEQ multiplex PCR, and the TCRdb table lists in-frame clones only, not all of them. The table lists some 75,000 clones, about 88% of them singletons. Study results and limitations: The expanded peripheral T cells' antigen specificity was not determined. The 0.1-3.0 mg/kg partial responders had among the lowest clonal expansion.

This CDR3 contains 20 residues. Germline values: CDR1 MDHEN, CDR2 SYDVKM. This clonotype was sampled from an adult with an advanced solid tumor such as melanoma, head and neck, liver or kidney cancer. The source was CD4+ or CD8+ T cells sorted from blood, collected in a trial of the OX40 agonist ivuxolimab. The chain has TRBV28 and TRBJ1-5; 12 bases align to TRBD1. The CDR3 coding sequence is TGTGCCAACAGTCCTACCGGGACAGGGGGCCGGCTTTATAGCAATCAGCCCCAGCATTTT. It is translated as CANSPTGTGGRLYSNQPQHF. Complete variable domain (other parts from reference TRBV28 and TRBJ1-5): DVKVTQSSRYLVKRTGEKVFLECVQDMDHENMFWYRQDPGLGLRLIYFSYDVKMKEKGDIPEGYSVSREKKERFSLILESASTNQTSMYLCANSPTGTGGRLYSNQPQHFGDGTRLSIL.